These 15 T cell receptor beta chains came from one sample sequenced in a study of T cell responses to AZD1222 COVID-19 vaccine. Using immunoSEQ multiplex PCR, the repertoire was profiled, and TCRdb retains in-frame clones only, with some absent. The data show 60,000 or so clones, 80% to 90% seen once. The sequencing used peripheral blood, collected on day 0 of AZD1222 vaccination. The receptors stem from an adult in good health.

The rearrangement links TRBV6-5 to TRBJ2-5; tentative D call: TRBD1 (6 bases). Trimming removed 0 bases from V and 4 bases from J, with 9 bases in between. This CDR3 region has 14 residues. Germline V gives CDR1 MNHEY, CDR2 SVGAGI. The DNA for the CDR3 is TGTGCCAGCAGTTACTCGACAGGCCGAGAGACCCAGTACTTC. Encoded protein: CASSYSTGRETQYF.

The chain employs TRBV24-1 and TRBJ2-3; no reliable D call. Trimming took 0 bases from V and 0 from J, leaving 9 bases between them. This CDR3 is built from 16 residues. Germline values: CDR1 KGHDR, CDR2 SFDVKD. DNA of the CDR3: TGTGCCACCAGTGATTTGTGGGGATCTAGCACAGATACGCAGTATTTT. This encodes CATSDLWGSSTDTQYF.

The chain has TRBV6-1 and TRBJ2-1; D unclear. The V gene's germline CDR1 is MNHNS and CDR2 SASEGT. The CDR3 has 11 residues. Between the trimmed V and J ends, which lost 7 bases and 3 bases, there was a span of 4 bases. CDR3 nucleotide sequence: TGTGCCAGCAACGACTACAATGAGCAGTTCTTC. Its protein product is CASNDYNEQFF.

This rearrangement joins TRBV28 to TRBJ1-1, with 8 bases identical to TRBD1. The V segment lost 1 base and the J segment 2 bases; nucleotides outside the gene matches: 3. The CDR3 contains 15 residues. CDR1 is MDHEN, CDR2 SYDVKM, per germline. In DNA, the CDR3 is TGTGCCAGCAGTTTATACGGACAGGGTAACACTGAAGCTTTCTTT. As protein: CASSLYGQGNTEAFF.

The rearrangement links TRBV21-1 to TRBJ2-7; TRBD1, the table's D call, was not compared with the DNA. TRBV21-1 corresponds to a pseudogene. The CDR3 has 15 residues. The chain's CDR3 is CASSKRGIVHYEQYV. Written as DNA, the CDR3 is TGTGCCAGCAGCAAAAGGGGGATTGTCCACTACGAGCAGTACGTC.

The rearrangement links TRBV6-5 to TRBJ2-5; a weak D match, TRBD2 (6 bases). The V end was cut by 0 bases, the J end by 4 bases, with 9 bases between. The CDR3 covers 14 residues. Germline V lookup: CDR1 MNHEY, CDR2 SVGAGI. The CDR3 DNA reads TGTGCCAGCAGTTACTCAGGGAGGCCAGAGACCCAGTACTTC. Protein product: CASSYSGRPETQYF.

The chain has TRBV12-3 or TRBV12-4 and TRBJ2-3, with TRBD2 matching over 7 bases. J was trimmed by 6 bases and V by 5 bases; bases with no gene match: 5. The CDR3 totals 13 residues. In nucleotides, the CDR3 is TGTGCCAGCAGTGGGGGGGTGGGCGATACGCAGTATTTT. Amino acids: CASSGGVGDTQYF.

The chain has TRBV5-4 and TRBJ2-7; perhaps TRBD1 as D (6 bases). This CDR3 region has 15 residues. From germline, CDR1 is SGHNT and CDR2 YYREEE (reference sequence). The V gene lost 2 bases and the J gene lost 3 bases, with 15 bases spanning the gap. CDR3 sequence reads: CASSLGRGSYYEQYV. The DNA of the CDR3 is TGTGCCAGCAGCTTAGGAAGGGGGTCCTACTACGAGCAGTACGTC.

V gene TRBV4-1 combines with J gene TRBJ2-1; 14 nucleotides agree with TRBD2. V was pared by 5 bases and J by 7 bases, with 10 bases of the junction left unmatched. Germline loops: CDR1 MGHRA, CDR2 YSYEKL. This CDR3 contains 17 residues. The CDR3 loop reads CASSFRLAGGPGNEQFF. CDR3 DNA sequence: TGCGCCAGCAGCTTCCGACTAGCGGGAGGGCCTGGAAATGAGCAGTTCTTC.

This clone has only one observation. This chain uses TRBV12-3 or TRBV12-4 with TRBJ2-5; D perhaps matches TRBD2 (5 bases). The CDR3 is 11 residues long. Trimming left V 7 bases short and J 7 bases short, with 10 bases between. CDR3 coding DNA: TGTGCCAGCACCTACGGAGGGACCCAGTACTTC. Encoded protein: CASTYGGTQYF.

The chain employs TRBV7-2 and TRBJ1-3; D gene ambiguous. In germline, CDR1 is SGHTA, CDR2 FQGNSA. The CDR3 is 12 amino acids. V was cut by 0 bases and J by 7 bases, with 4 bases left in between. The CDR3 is CASSLAENTIYF. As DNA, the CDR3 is TGTGCCAGCAGCTTAGCGGAGAACACCATATATTTT.

Written as DNA, the CDR3 is TGTGCCAGCCGCCGCCAGACTGGGGTTGACGAGCAGTACGTC. Amino acids: CASRRQTGVDEQYV. The rearrangement joins TRBV7-2 to TRBJ2-7; D not resolved. Per germline, CDR1 SGHTA and CDR2 FQGNSA. Trimming pared 8 bases from V and 5 bases from J, leaving 19 bases between. The CDR3 covers 14 residues.

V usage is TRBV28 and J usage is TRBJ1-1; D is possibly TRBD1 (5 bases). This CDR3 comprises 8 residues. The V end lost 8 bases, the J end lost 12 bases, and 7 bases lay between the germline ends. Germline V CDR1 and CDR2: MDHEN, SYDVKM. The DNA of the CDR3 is TGTGCCAGCGAGGGGACTTTCTTT. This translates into CASEGTFF.

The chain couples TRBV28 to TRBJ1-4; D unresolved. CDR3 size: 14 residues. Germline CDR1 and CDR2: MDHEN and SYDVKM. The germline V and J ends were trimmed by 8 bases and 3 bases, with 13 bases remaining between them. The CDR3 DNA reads TGTGCCAGCCTGTCCCCGGTTTCTAATGAAAAACTGTTTTTT. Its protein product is CASLSPVSNEKLFF.

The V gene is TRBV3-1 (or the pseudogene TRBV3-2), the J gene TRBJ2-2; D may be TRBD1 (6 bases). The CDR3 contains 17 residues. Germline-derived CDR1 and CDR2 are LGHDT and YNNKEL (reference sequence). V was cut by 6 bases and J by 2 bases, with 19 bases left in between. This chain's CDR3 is CASRPMTYGTNTGELFF. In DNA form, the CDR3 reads TGTGCCAGCAGGCCGATGACGTACGGGACAAACACCGGGGAGCTGTTTTTT.